The entry below gives a single T cell receptor (beta chain) sequence along with its context. Antigen specificity is unknown. This sample is drawn from a study of T cell responses to AZD1222 COVID-19 vaccine. Study-wide results and caveats: There were mostly white British donors and more females than males, and clonal diversity was possibly underestimated. Spike-specific TCRs gained breadth and depth after people received two AZD1222 doses. Spike-wide coverage was observed for vaccine-associated CD4 TCRs, with dominant responses at 160-218 and 743-854. Variant regions that are unmutated are reportedly the target of nearly half of spike-specific TCRs.

Here immunoSEQ multiplex PCR was the method, and the copy in TCRdb shows in-frame clones only, minus some. The table records some 110,000 clones, more than 70% of them present only once. CDR1 and CDR2 from the germline V gene are LGHDT and YNNKEL (reference sequence). This CDR3 comprises 14 residues. The junction had 6 bases not matched to a gene; V was cut back by 4 bases and J by 7 bases. This TCR was sampled from an adult who received the AZD1222 COVID-19 vaccine. This material consisted of peripheral blood, taken 28 days after the second AZD1222 dose. The J gene is TRBJ2-1, the V gene TRBV3-1 (or the pseudogene TRBV3-2); 8 nucleotides match TRBD2. In nucleotides, the CDR3 is TGTGCCAGCAGCCTTCGGAGCGGGAGTAATGAGCAGTTCTTC. Residues: CASSLRSGSNEQFF.